This TCR beta chain was documented in a study of cytomegalovirus exposure and HLA in healthy donors. With 60 Vbeta and 13 Jbeta primers, the PCR was carried out. Generated by immunoSEQ multiplex PCR, the TCRdb table keeps only in-frame clones and is missing some. In the table there are over 200,000 clones, more than 75% of which are singletons. In germline, CDR1 is SGHVS, CDR2 FQNEAQ. This CDR3 has 17 amino acids. With 5 bases clipped from V and 3 bases from J, the junction kept 6 bases outside the gene matches. Source material: PBMCs. This sequence originates from a male donor in good health and CMV-seronegative. The chain couples TRBV7-8 to TRBJ2-1, with 14 bases fitting TRBD2. The DNA for the CDR3 is TGTGCCAGCAGCCCACGTGGGACTAGCGGGAGCTACAATGAGCAGTTCTTC. Translation gives CASSPRGTSGSYNEQFF.